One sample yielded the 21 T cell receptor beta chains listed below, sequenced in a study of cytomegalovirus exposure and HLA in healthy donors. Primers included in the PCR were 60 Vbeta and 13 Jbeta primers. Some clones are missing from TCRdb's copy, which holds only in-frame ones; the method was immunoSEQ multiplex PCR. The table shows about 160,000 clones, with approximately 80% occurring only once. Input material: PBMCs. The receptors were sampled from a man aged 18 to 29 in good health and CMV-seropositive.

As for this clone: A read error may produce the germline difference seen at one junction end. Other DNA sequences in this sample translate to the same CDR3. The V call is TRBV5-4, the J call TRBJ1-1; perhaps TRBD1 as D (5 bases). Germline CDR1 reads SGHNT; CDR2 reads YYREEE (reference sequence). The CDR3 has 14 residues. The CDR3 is CASSSQTGPRVAFF. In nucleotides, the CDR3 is TGTGCCAGCAGCTCACAAACAGGTCCACGGGTAGCTTTCTTC.

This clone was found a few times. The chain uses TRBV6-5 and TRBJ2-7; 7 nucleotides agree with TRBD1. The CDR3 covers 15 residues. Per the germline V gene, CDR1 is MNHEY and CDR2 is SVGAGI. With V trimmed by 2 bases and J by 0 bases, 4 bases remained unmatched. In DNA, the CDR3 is TGTGCCAGCAGTTACGTTCCAGGGGGCTCCTACGAGCAGTACTTC. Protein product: CASSYVPGGSYEQYF.

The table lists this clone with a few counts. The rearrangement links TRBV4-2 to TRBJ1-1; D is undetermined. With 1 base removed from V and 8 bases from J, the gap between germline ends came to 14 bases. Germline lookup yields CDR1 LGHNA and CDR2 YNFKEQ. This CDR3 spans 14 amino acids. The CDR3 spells CASSQARTGGEAFF. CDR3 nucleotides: TGTGCCAGCAGCCAAGCGAGGACGGGAGGGGAAGCTTTCTTT.

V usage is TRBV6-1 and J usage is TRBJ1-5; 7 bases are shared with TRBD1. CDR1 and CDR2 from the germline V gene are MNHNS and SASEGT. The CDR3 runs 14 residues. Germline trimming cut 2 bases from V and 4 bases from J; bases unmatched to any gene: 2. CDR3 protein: CASSELQGNQPQHF. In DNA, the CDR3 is TGTGCCAGCAGTGAACTACAGGGGAATCAGCCCCAGCATTTT.

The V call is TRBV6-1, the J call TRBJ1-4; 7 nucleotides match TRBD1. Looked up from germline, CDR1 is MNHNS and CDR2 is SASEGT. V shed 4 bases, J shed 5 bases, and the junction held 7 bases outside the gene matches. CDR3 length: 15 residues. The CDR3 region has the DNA TGTGCCAGCAGTGGTAAACCGGGACAGAATGAAAAACTGTTTTTT. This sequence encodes CASSGKPGQNEKLFF.

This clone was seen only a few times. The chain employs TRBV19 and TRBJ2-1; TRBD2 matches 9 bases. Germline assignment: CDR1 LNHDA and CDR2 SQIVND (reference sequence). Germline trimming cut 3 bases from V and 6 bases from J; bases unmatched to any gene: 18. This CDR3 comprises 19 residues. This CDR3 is CASSIQGPSGTRWGNEQFF. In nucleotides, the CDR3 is TGTGCCAGTAGTATTCAAGGTCCTAGCGGGACCAGGTGGGGCAATGAGCAGTTCTTC.

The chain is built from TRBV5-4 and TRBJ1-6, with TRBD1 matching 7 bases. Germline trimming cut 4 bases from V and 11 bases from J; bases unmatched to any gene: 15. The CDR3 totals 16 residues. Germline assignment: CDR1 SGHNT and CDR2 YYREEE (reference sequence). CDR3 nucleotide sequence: TGTGCCAGCAGCGGAGGGGGCGCCGTGATTGGAGCACCCCTCCACTTT. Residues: CASSGGGAVIGAPLHF.

This CDR3 is CASSFDSEAFF. The CDR3 DNA reads TGTGCCAGCAGCTTTGACAGCGAAGCTTTCTTT. V gene TRBV7-9 combines with J gene TRBJ1-1; maybe TRBD1 (5 bases). From germline, CDR1 is SEHNR and CDR2 FQNEAQ (reference sequence). The CDR3 covers 11 residues. V lost 3 bases and J lost 8, with 7 bases in between.

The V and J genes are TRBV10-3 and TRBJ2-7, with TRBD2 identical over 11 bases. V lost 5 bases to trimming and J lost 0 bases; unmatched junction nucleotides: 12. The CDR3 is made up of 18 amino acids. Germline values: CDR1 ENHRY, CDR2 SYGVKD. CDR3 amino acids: CAISPGGLAGQSSYEQYF. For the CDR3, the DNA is TGTGCCATCAGTCCGGGCGGACTAGCGGGCCAGAGCTCCTACGAGCAGTACTTC.

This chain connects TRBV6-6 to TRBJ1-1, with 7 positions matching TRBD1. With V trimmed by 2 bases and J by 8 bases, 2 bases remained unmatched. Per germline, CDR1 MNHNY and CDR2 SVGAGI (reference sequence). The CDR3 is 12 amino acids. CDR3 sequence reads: CASSYGQEEAFF. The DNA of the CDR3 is TGTGCCAGCAGTTACGGACAGGAGGAAGCTTTCTTT.

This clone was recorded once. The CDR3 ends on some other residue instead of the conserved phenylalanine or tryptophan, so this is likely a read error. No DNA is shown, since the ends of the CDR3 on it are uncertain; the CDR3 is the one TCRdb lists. CDR3 sequence: CAWSVGGLKVL. This chain connects TRBV30 to TRBJ1-2. Germline V gives CDR1 GTSNPN, CDR2 SVGIG (reference sequence). 11 amino acids form the CDR3, both terminal residues included.

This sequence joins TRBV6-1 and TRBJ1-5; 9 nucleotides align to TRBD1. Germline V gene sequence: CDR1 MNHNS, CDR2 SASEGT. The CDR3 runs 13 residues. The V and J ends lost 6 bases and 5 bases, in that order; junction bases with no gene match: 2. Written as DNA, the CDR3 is TGTGCCAGCAGCGGACAGGGGTATCAGCCCCAGCATTTT. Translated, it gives CASSGQGYQPQHF.

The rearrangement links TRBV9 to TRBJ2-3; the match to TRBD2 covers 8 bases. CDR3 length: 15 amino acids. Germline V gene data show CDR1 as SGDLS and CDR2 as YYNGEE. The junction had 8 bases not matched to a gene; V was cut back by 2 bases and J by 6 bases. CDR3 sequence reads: CASSVTTGGSDTQYF. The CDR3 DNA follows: TGTGCCAGCAGCGTCACGACGGGGGGGTCCGATACGCAGTATTTT.

The DNA for the CDR3 is TGTGCCAGCAGCCCGAAGGGCAGGGAAAACATTCAGTACTTC. Protein product: CASSPKGRENIQYF. The chain recombines TRBV7-2 with TRBJ2-4; perhaps TRBD1 as D (5 bases). The CDR3 runs 14 residues. Germline CDR1 reads SGHTA; CDR2 reads FQGNSA. V was trimmed by 5 bases and J by 5 bases, leaving 13 bases between them. Supplemented by reference TRBV7-2 and TRBJ2-4, the full variable domain reads GAGVSQSPSNKVTEKGKDVELRCDPISGHTALYWYRQSLGQGLEFLIYFQGNSAPDKSGLPSDRFSAERTGGSVSTLTIQRTQQEDSAVYLCASSPKGRENIQYFGAGTRLSVL.

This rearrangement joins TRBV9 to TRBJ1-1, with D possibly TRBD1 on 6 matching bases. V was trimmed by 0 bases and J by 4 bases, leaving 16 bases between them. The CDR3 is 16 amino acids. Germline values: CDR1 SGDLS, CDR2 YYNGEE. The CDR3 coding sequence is TGTGCCAGCAGCGTAGGGGGGGGGCGAAGTGTCACTGAAGCTTTCTTT. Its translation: CASSVGGGRSVTEAFF.

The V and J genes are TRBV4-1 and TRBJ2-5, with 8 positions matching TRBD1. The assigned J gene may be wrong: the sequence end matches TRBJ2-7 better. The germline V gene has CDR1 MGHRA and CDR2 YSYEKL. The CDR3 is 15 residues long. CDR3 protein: CASSQTGTGTYEQYF. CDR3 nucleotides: TGCGCCAGCAGCCAGACCGGGACAGGCACCTACGAGCAGTACTTC.

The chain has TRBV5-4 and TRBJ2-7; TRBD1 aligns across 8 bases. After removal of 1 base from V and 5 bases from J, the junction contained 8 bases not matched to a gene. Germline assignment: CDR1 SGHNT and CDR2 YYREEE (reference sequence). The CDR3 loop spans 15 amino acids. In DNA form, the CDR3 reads TGTGCCAGCAGCTTGATCGGGACAGGTGCCAACGAGCAGTACTTC. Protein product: CASSLIGTGANEQYF.

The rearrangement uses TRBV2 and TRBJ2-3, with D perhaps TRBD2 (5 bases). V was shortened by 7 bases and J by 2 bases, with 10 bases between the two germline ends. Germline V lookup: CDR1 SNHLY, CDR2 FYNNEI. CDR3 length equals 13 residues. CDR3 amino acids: CASTRENTDTQYF. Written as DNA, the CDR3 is TGTGCCAGCACTAGGGAGAACACAGATACGCAGTATTTT.

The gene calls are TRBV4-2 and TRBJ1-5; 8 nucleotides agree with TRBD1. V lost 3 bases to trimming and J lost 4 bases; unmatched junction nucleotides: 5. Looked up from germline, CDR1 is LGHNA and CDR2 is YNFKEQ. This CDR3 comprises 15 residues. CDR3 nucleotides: TGTGCCAGCAGCCAGGGGACAGGTAGGAATCAGCCCCAGCATTTT. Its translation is CASSQGTGRNQPQHF.

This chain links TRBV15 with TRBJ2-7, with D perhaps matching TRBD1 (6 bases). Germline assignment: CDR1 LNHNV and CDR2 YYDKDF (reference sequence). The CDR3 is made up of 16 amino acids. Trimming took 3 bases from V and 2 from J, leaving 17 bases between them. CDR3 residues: CATSSPRGRGTYEQYF. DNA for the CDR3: TGTGCCACCAGCAGCCCTCGGGGCAGGGGAACCTACGAGCAGTACTTC.

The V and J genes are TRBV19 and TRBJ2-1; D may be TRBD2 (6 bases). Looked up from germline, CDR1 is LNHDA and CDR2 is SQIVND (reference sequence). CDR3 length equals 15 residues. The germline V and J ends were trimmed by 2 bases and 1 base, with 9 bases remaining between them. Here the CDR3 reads CASSISGQSYNEQFF. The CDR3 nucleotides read TGTGCCAGTAGTATAAGCGGGCAGTCCTACAATGAGCAGTTCTTC.